The rows below give T cell receptor beta chains drawn from one sample of a study of beta chain features in type 1 diabetes. Profiling relied on immunoSEQ multiplex PCR, and the TCRdb table lists in-frame clones only, not all of them. The table shows around 260,000 clones, with roughly 22% occurring only once. The sample comprised naive CD4+ T cells from blood. All receptors derive from a woman in her thirties or forties with type 1 diabetes. CDR3s include the opening cysteine and the closing phenylalanine or tryptophan. The order of the fields is J gene, D gene, clone size, V gene, CDR3 protein, CDR3 DNA. D genes are given only for firm matches. Only part of the rows carry a size: once, few, many, or a class if the clone is expanded.

TRBJ1-5,-,-,TRBV7-2,CASSQQGGNQPQHF,TGTGCCAGCAGCCAACAGGGTGGCAATCAGCCCCAGCATTTT
TRBJ2-3,-,few,TRBV28,CASSSPGDIGTQYF,TGTGCCAGCAGTTCCCCAGGGGATATAGGTACGCAGTATTTT
TRBJ2-7,-,-,TRBV27,CATRGPYAGSYEQYF,TGTGCCACTCGTGGACCCTATGCGGGTTCCTACGAGCAGTACTTC
TRBJ2-7,TRBD2,-,TRBV7-9,CASSLVWGGAYEQYF,TGTGCCAGCAGCTTAGTGTGGGGGGGAGCCTACGAGCAGTACTTC
TRBJ2-3,TRBD2,-,TRBV5-4,CASSTRGSGTADTQYF,TGTGCCAGCAGCACACGGGGTAGCGGGACGGCAGATACGCAGTATTTT
TRBJ2-7,-,-,TRBV7-7,CASSSTQNEQYF,TGTGCCAGCAGCTCCACCCAGAACGAGCAGTACTTC
TRBJ2-1,-,-,TRBV7-2,CASSPRGNADNEQFF,TGTGCCAGCAGCCCCAGGGGTAATGCAGACAATGAGCAGTTCTTC
TRBJ2-3,TRBD2,-,TRBV9,CASSVASGADTQYF,TGTGCCAGCAGCGTAGCTAGCGGGGCAGATACGCAGTATTTT
TRBJ1-1,TRBD1,-,TRBV29-1,CSVGGQVASDGNTEAFF,TGCAGCGTTGGAGGACAGGTGGCGAGCGATGGGAACACTGAAGCTTTCTTT
TRBJ2-7,-,-,TRBV6-5,CASSYSQARYEQYF,TGTGCCAGCAGTTACTCGCAGGCACGCTACGAGCAGTACTTC
TRBJ2-7,-,few,TRBV7-9,CASSLFTYEQYF,TGTGCCAGCAGCTTATTCACCTACGAGCAGTACTTC
TRBJ1-1,-,few,TRBV6-5,CATHSATEAFF,TGTGCCACCCACAGTGCCACTGAAGCTTTCTTT
TRBJ1-2,-,-,TRBV28,CASSTPFYGYTF,TGTGCCAGCAGTACTCCTTTCTATGGCTACACCTTC
TRBJ2-1,TRBD2,few,TRBV4-1,CASSQDRSRTRTYNEQFF,TGCGCCAGCAGCCAAGATCGGTCGAGGACTAGGACGTACAATGAGCAGTTCTTC
TRBJ2-5,-,few,TRBV10-3,CATRGELQETQYF,TGTGCCACCCGGGGAGAACTACAAGAGACCCAGTACTTC
TRBJ2-5,-,-,TRBV27,CASSEFRDSLHF,TGTGCCAGCAGTGAATTCCGGGACTCCTTACACTTC
TRBJ1-2,-,-,TRBV29-1,CSVEDPGIYGYTF,TGCAGCGTTGAAGATCCAGGAATCTATGGCTACACCTTC
TRBJ2-1,-,-,TRBV10-3,CAASGSYNEQFF,TGTGCCGCCAGCGGGTCCTACAATGAGCAGTTCTTC
TRBJ2-7,-,-,TRBV27,CASSLFGRTGYEQYF,TGTGCCAGCAGTTTATTCGGCAGGACGGGGTACGAGCAGTACTTC
TRBJ2-3,TRBD1,-,TRBV6-5,CASSRGQDPDTQYF,TGTGCCAGCAGCCGGGGACAGGACCCAGATACGCAGTATTTT
TRBJ1-1,-,few,TRBV18,CASSGAGNTEAFF,TGTGCCAGCTCAGGTGCGGGGAACACTGAAGCTTTCTTT
TRBJ2-1,TRBD2,few,TRBV5-1,CASSSGLTSNKQFF,TGCGCCAGCAGCTCGGGACTAACAAGCAATAAGCAGTTCTTC
TRBJ1-6,-,few,TRBV6-5,CASSYGTNNSPLHF,TGTGCCAGCAGTTACGGGACAAACAATTCACCCCTCCACTTT
TRBJ1-1,-,few,TRBV9,CASSWGPDTEAFF,TGTGCCAGCAGCTGGGGCCCCGACACTGAAGCTTTCTTT
TRBJ1-2,-,-,TRBV7-2,CASSLQGPDGYTF,TGTGCCAGCAGCCTGCAGGGGCCCGATGGCTACACCTTC
TRBJ2-5,-,few,TRBV5-6,CASSLGSLETQYF,TGTGCCAGCAGCTTGGGGAGTCTAGAGACCCAGTACTTC
TRBJ2-2,-,-,TRBV11-2,CASSLPSHTGELFF,TGTGCCAGCAGCTTACCTAGCCACACCGGGGAGCTGTTTTTT
TRBJ2-5,TRBD2,-,TRBV5-4,CASSTGLAGGETQYF,TGTGCCAGCAGCACGGGACTAGCGGGAGGAGAGACCCAGTACTTC
TRBJ2-5,TRBD1,-,TRBV28,CASSSPRQGVGETQYF,TGTGCCAGCTCTTCCCCGCGACAGGGGGTCGGCGAGACCCAGTACTTC
TRBJ2-2,-,-,TRBV4-2,CASSQRLEGAGELFF,TGTGCCAGCAGCCAAAGGCTTGAGGGGGCCGGGGAGCTGTTTTTT
TRBJ2-1,TRBD2,-,TRBV28,CASSTAGTSVNEQFF,TGTGCCAGCAGTACCGCCGGGACTAGCGTCAATGAGCAGTTCTTC
TRBJ1-1,TRBD1,few,TRBV7-2,CASSLTGTAEAFF,TGTGCCAGCAGCTTGACAGGGACGGCTGAAGCTTTCTTT
TRBJ1-2,-,few,TRBV5-4,CASSPYYRDGYTF,TGTGCCAGCAGCCCCTATTACAGGGATGGCTACACCTTC
TRBJ2-7,-,-,TRBV19,CASSMERQAEQYF,TGTGCCAGTAGTATGGAGCGGCAGGCCGAGCAGTACTTC
TRBJ2-7,-,-,TRBV9,CASGDEQYF,TGTGCCAGCGGAGACGAGCAGTACTTC
TRBJ2-1,-,-,TRBV2,CASSSNNEQFF,TGTGCCAGCAGTTCCAACAATGAGCAGTTCTTC
TRBJ1-1,-,-,TRBV20-1,CSARGQEAFF,TGCAGTGCTAGAGGACAGGAAGCTTTCTTT
TRBJ2-4,-,few,TRBV5-4,CASSLATSNIQYF,TGTGCCAGCAGCCTAGCCACTTCAAACATTCAGTACTTC
TRBJ2-1,TRBD1,once,TRBV5-4,CASSRGTGIYNEQFF,TGTGCCAGCAGCCGCGGGACAGGGATCTACAATGAGCAGTTCTTC
TRBJ2-5,-,-,TRBV18,CASSPGLLLPVTQYF,TGTGCCAGCTCACCGGGACTCCTCCTACCGGTGACCCAGTACTTC
TRBJ2-7,TRBD1,-,TRBV10-3,CATGTPGQDPYEQYF,TGTGCCACGGGGACGCCGGGACAGGACCCCTACGAGCAGTACTTC
TRBJ1-4,TRBD1,few,TRBV2,CASSEVGGGEKLFF,TGTGCCAGCAGTGAAGTAGGGGGCGGTGAAAAACTGTTTTTT
TRBJ2-7,TRBD1,few,TRBV6-5,CASRPNRGSSYEQYF,TGTGCCAGCAGGCCCAACAGGGGATCCTCCTACGAGCAGTACTTC